This entry is about one T cell receptor (beta chain). The target of this receptor is not known. No base quality values were provided; no much bigger clone lies one nucleotide off. The intended sense of this specimen's time point label: newly diagnosed GD, antithyroid drugs for less than 3 months. RNA was extracted from PBMCs in TRIzol for both TCR sequencing and RNA sequencing. The diagnosis of Graves' disease was made according to American Thyroid Association guidelines. Patients were recruited from an endocrinology department in Xi'an, China. From each patient, around 9.3 milliliters of peripheral blood was collected into an EDTA anticoagulant tube. PBMCs were isolated by Ficoll Paque Plus density gradient separation without further T cell sorting. An Agilent 2100 Bioanalyzer and agarose gel were used to assess RNA quality, and a NanoDrop 2000 was used to measure RNA concentration. This sample stems from a study of regulatory T cells in long-lasting Graves disease (dated by TCRdb to about 2021). With respect to the entire study: Newly diagnosed Graves' disease patients had taken antithyroid drugs for less than 3 months. TCR sequencing covered around 13 persistent and some 20 newly diagnosed Graves' disease patients, around 35 samples in total. Persistent Graves' disease patients were compared with newly diagnosed Graves' disease patients by peripheral blood TCR sequencing and RNA sequencing. The study took place in China and was registered as a clinical trial.

Broader findings and caveats from the paper: Persistent disease showed preferential use of TRBV28, TRBJ1-2 and TRBJ2-5, whereas newly diagnosed disease favored TRBV20-1 and TRBJ2-1. Peripheral blood alone was examined, since thyroid tissue, which constituted the primary lesion, could not be accessed. Persistent Graves' disease patients showed lower TCR Shannon entropy and fewer highly expanded clones than newly diagnosed patients, suggesting clonal expansion. Sequencing and analysis were limited to the TCR beta chain. More public clonotypes were shared among persistent patients (approximately 3,000) than among newly diagnosed patients (more than 950). The authors acknowledged the small sample size as a limitation that may reduce accuracy.

The method behind the library was multiplex PCR. The instrument given in TCRdb is Illumina HiSeq 4000. CDR3 regions were amplified by Arm-PCR with iRepertoire HTBI primers to construct TCR beta libraries. Before sequencing, the PCR products underwent gel purification. For the original study's pipeline: Across samples, approximately 68 TRBV and roughly 15 TRBJ segments were identified and used for gene usage analysis of CDR3 amino acid clonotypes. COPE and FqMerger were used to merge filtered high-quality paired reads into contigs. BLAST was used to align contigs to IMGT TRBV, TRBD and TRBJ reference genes, with CDR3 defined following IMGT. Any clonotype with a frequency above 0.1% was classified as a highly expanded clone. Repertoire diversity was measured by Shannon entropy, and V-J evenness by the Gini coefficient. A clonotype was considered public if more than one individual shared it. The raw public reads went through TCRdb reprocessing: fastp at Q25, MiXCR clone calling, in-frame beta chains kept. Under each unique CDR3 protein, matching rows form one entry showing the most common genes and DNA. The V and J calls and clone size come from TCRdb's table, not from the authors' own analysis. This sample comprises 580,000 or so distinct CDR3 sequences, more than 15% of them detected only once. 12% of the sample rests with the top ten.

Based on the germline V gene (reference sequence), the CDR1 and CDR2 sequences are LNHDA and SQIVND. The CDR3 goes from the cysteine to the phenylalanine over 13 residues. Only the CDR3 portion is preserved as DNA: 39 bases, with reading frame beginning at the first base. V and J are truncated by 5 bases and 5 bases respectively, leaving an intervening sequence of 13 bases. The same sample was also used in a study of T cells in Graves' hyperthyroidism and ophthalmopathy. As that second study puts it: Graves' hyperthyroidism was defined as stable when no progression to ophthalmopathy occurred over 18 months of follow-up. Hyperthyroidism patients were newly diagnosed, with disease duration under 2 months, and aged 18 to 65 years. The study excluded patients with uncontrolled infections, other autoimmune diseases, pregnancy or lactation. Diagnoses were based on clinical symptoms, serum thyroxine and TRAb, thyroid ultrasound and orbital computed tomography. For the first round of RT-PCR on the TCR CDR3, the HTBI primer set was used together with the Qiagen OneStep RT-PCR kit. Most expanded thyroid clonotypes (frequency above 0.001) were also detected in blood, suggesting blood repertoires may reflect thyroid immune responses. Ophthalmopathy was separated from stable hyperthyroidism by a 13 V-J signature model, with roughly 88% sensitivity and 81% to 82% specificity obtained in cross-validation and 80%/75% obtained in testing. In validation, the model predicted progression to ophthalmopathy with roughly 66% sensitivity and less than 80% specificity, a median of approximately 6.7 months before onset. To identify distinguishing TCR V-J signatures, a discovery cohort of around 100 patients was used, comprising some 45 with Graves' ophthalmopathy and around 60 with stable Graves' hyperthyroidism. Whether ophthalmopathy could be predicted prospectively was tested in an independent validation cohort made up of 18 to 20 hyperthyroidism patients plus 17 patients who later progressed to ophthalmopathy. The 95 to 100 discovery patients were randomly split 7:3 into training and test sets. In six Graves' hyperthyroidism patients, the study also compared T-cell repertoires from thyroid tissue with T-cell repertoires from blood. After blood sampling, hyperthyroidism patients were treated with methimazole at a starting dose of 30 mg daily, and ophthalmopathy patients were treated with high-dose intravenous methylprednisolone. The libraries were constructed in a second round of multiplex PCR and then size-selected and purified. The libraries were sequenced on an Illumina HiSeq2000 using paired-end 100 bp reads. SOAPnuke was used to process the raw data, removing reads that contained adapters or uncalled bases, had a mean Phred below 15, or lacked an exact match to the constant primer or identifier. COPE v1.2.5 was used to merge high-quality paired reads, and clonotypes were defined as unique nucleotide sequences. MiTCR v1.1 was used to align clonotypes to the IMGT TRBV, TRBD and TRBJ reference segments. The analysis included only V-J combinations with a frequency above 0.0001, which together covered around 99% of the repertoires. The TCS score was defined as F50 (clonal expansion) divided by E x V (chaos), with BLOSUM62-based TCRdist calculated between CDR3 peptides within each V-J. Welch's t-statistics and random forest reduced roughly 540 V-J features to about 13, which were used in a naive Bayes classifier (R e1071). No statistical method was used to set the sample size in advance, and investigators knew the group allocation. The paper describes TCR Vbeta CDR3 sequencing of 135 peripheral blood samples, made up of roughly 45 ophthalmopathy patients, some 76 hyperthyroidism patients and 17 progressor patients.

The receptor was derived from a man between 18 and 29 years old with Graves disease. Donor details come from another sample of the same person, matched by shared clones. The V gene is TRBV19 and the J gene is TRBJ2-7, and the D gene may be TRBD1, 5 bases matching. The sample in question was peripheral blood mononuclear cells (PBMCs), obtained at new diagnosis, from a patient treated with antithyroid drugs. The CDR3 in this case is CASSRRTTDEQYF. Here is the DNA: TGTGCCAGTAGTCGAAGGACAACAGACGAGCAGTACTTC.